These 14 T cell receptor beta chains share one sample of origin, sequenced in a study of T cell repertoires in cytomegalovirus infection. Antigen specificity for these receptors is unknown. Via MiXCR, TCRdb re-called the reads, giving one row per CDR3 protein. The sample has about a million distinct CDR3 sequences; around 32% are singletons. Sequencing was performed on cultured CD8+ T cells from PBMCs, taken from culture after CMV antigen stimulation. Receptor source: a human donor in good health (CMV status not recorded). Some clones in this sample may be carry-over from other donors' samples.

This clonotype was detected a few times. The chain couples TRBV6-1 to TRBJ1-2; the D gene is possibly TRBD1 (5 bases). CDR3 length: 15 amino acids. Germline loops: CDR1 MNHNS, CDR2 SASEGT. Trimming shortened V by 7 bases and J by 2 bases, and 17 bases separated the two germline ends. The CDR3, as DNA: TGTGCCAGCACCCCATCTCGGGCAGGGAACTATGGCTACACCTTC. It encodes CASTPSRAGNYGYTF.

The chain recombines TRBV20-1 with TRBJ1-5, with D perhaps TRBD1 (5 bases). V was trimmed by 1 base and J by 6 bases, leaving 7 bases between them. The germline gives CDR1 DFQATT, CDR2 SNEGSKA (reference sequence). The CDR3 loop spans 12 amino acids. The CDR3 protein is CSARVGTQPQHF. The CDR3 nucleotides read TGCAGTGCTAGAGTAGGGACTCAGCCCCAGCATTTT.

In this sample, this clonotype turned up many times. V usage is TRBV7-9 and J usage is TRBJ2-2; 9 bases align to TRBD1. V shed 1 base and J 1 base; nucleotides not matched to a gene: 13. The length of the CDR3 is 20 residues. From germline, CDR1 is SEHNR and CDR2 FQNEAQ (reference sequence). As DNA, the CDR3 is TGTGCCAGCAGCTTAGGCCCCGACGGACAGGGGCGAAAGAACACCGGGGAGCTGTTTTTT. Its protein is CASSLGPDGQGRKNTGELFF.

The genes are TRBV20-1 and TRBJ1-1; D perhaps matches TRBD1 (6 bases). Deletions cut 0 bases from V and 3 bases from J, with 14 bases between. Germline V gene lookup returns CDR1 DFQATT and CDR2 SNEGSKA (reference sequence). The CDR3 is 15 amino acids. The CDR3 nucleotides read TGCAGTGCTAGAGACTACAGGGACGACGACACTGAAGCTTTCTTT. Its translation: CSARDYRDDDTEAFF.

The chain links TRBV7-9 to TRBJ1-1; D unclear. V gave up 5 bases and J gave up 8 bases, with 15 bases separating them. CDR1 and CDR2 from the germline V gene are SEHNR and FQNEAQ (reference sequence). The CDR3 has 13 residues. The CDR3 DNA reads as TGTGCCAGCAGCCCCACGGGCCCGAGGGAAGCTTTCTTT. Translation gives CASSPTGPREAFF.

V gene TRBV19 combines with J gene TRBJ2-7; tentatively, D is TRBD1 or TRBD2 (5 bases each). This CDR3 region has 13 residues. The germline V gene has CDR1 LNHDA and CDR2 SQIVND (reference sequence). Trimming stripped 4 bases from V and 6 bases from J, with 13 bases between. CDR3 sequence (DNA): TGTGCCAGTAGTAGACATGGGGACCTCGAGCAGTACTTC. Its translation is CASSRHGDLEQYF.

This clonotype showed up just a few times. The V and J genes are TRBV28 and TRBJ1-2, with unresolved D. The germline V gene encodes CDR1 MDHEN and CDR2 SYDVKM. This CDR3 region has 13 residues. V shed 5 bases and J shed 2 bases, with 9 bases lying between them. The CDR3 here is CASSIRRNYGYTF. CDR3 DNA: TGTGCCAGCAGTATCCGACGAAACTATGGCTACACCTTC.

As regards this clonotype: A much larger clone lies a single base off, so this may be a read error. The chain has TRBV12-3 or TRBV12-4 and TRBJ2-5; a weak D match, TRBD2 (6 bases). This CDR3 spans 16 amino acids. The DNA for the CDR3 is TGTGTCAGCAGTTTAGGGGACTCCATAACCCAAGAGACCCAGTACTTC. Protein product: CVSSLGDSITQETQYF.

As concerns this clonotype: A much bigger clone sits one base away, suggesting this may be a read error. V usage is TRBV2 and J usage is TRBJ1-4; 8 bases are a match to TRBD1. This CDR3 contains 14 residues. CDR1 and CDR2 from the germline V gene are SNHLY and FYNNEI. Written as DNA, the CDR3 is TGTGTCAGCTCAGGGACAGGCTTAAATGAAAAACTGTTTTTT. It translates to CVSSGTGLNEKLFF.

The V call is TRBV25-1, the J call TRBJ2-1; 12 nucleotides line up with TRBD2. V trimming: 7 bases; J trimming: 5 bases; junction bases outside the gene matches: 12. Germline CDR1 and CDR2: MGHDK and SYGVNS. The length of the CDR3 is 17 residues. This chain's CDR3 is CASTGLAGRPTDNEQFF. The DNA for the CDR3 is TGTGCCAGCACCGGACTAGCGGGGAGGCCTACCGACAATGAGCAGTTCTTC.

As concerns this clonotype: Germline is not matched at one junction end, which may reflect a read error. The chain carries TRBV27 and TRBJ2-4; possible D gene TRBD2, 6 bases. CDR1 is MNHEY, CDR2 SMNVEV, per germline (reference sequence). The CDR3 loop spans 17 amino acids. This chain's CDR3 is CVSSRDFERGAKNIQYF. The CDR3 coding sequence is TGTGTCAGCAGCCGGGACTTCGAAAGGGGAGCCAAAAACATTCAGTACTTC.

This clonotype showed up just a few times. The rearrangement uses TRBV20-1 and TRBJ2-5; maybe TRBD1 (6 bases). Germline-derived CDR1 and CDR2 are DFQATT and SNEGSKA (reference sequence). The CDR3 is 14 residues long. V dropped 0 bases and J dropped 5 bases, with 13 bases sitting between them. CDR3 DNA sequence: TGCAGTGCTAGAGATTACAGGGTCTGGGAGACCCAGTACTTC. Translation gives CSARDYRVWETQYF.

This clonotype was counted ten times or more. J is TRBJ2-4 and V is TRBV7-8; 7 bases agree with TRBD1. The trim removed 1 base at V and 6 bases at J, leaving 3 bases unmatched. Germline assignment: CDR1 SGHVS and CDR2 FQNEAQ. This CDR3 has 14 amino acids. CDR3 in amino acids: CASSLDTGANIQYF. CDR3 nucleotides: TGTGCCAGCAGCTTAGATACAGGGGCAAACATTCAGTACTTC.

This sequence joins TRBV20-1 and TRBJ2-6; TRBD2 aligns across 13 bases. CDR1 is DFQATT and CDR2 is SNEGSKA in the germline V gene (reference sequence). Trimming at V came to 1 base and at J to 0 bases, leaving 3 bases not matched to a gene. This CDR3 comprises 18 residues. CDR3 DNA sequence: TGCAGTGCTAGAGGGACTAGCGGGGGTAACTCTGGGGCCAACGTCCTGACTTTC. The encoded protein is CSARGTSGGNSGANVLTF.